The rows below give T cell receptor beta chains drawn from one sample of a study of T cells in Graves' hyperthyroidism and ophthalmopathy. TCRdb called the multiplex PCR reads again in MiXCR, with one record for every CDR3 protein. This sample has roughly 660,000 distinct CDR3 sequences, with roughly 17% found just once. The sample comprised blood. The receptors stem from a man aged 45-65 years with Graves' hyperthyroidism. Both conserved end residues are part of each CDR3. The D gene is left open where the match is weak. Part of the rows lack a size; the others show once, few, many or a class for expanded clones.

abundance: many
j_gene: TRBJ2-7
v_gene: TRBV7-8
d_gene: .
CDR3nt: TGTGCCAGCAGCTCCGGGTCAAGGGCGCGTACCTACGAGCAGTACTTC
CDR3aa: CASSSGSRARTYEQYF

abundance: .
j_gene: TRBJ2-6
v_gene: TRBV15
d_gene: .
CDR3nt: TGTGCCACCAGCAGGACACCGTTCTCTGGGGCCAACGTCCTGACTTTC
CDR3aa: CATSRTPFSGANVLTF

abundance: .
j_gene: TRBJ2-3
v_gene: TRBV5-1
d_gene: TRBD2
CDR3nt: TGCGCCAGCAGTCCGGGGGGTCGTAAGTCTAGCACAGATACGCAGTATTTT
CDR3aa: CASSPGGRKSSTDTQYF

abundance: .
j_gene: TRBJ2-7
v_gene: TRBV6-1
d_gene: .
CDR3nt: TGTGCCAGCAGGACGACAGGCTTAAACTCCTACGAGCAGTACTTC
CDR3aa: CASRTTGLNSYEQYF

abundance: .
j_gene: TRBJ2-1
v_gene: TRBV29-1
d_gene: TRBD2
CDR3nt: TGCAGCGTCGCCCGGACTAGCGGGACGGGCCAGCAGTTCTTC
CDR3aa: CSVARTSGTGQQFF

abundance: .
j_gene: TRBJ2-5
v_gene: TRBV20-1
d_gene: TRBD2
CDR3nt: TGCAGTGCTTTTAGGGGTGGAATAGCGGGTCAAGAGACCCAGTACTTC
CDR3aa: CSAFRGGIAGQETQYF

abundance: .
j_gene: TRBJ1-2
v_gene: TRBV20-1
d_gene: TRBD1
CDR3nt: TGCAGTGCTAGAGATTACATGACAGGGGGCTACACCTTC
CDR3aa: CSARDYMTGGYTF

abundance: many
j_gene: TRBJ2-7
v_gene: TRBV28
d_gene: TRBD2
CDR3nt: TGTGCCAGCAGTTTATCCCGACTAGCGGGAGGAGAATACGAGCAGTACTTC
CDR3aa: CASSLSRLAGGEYEQYF

abundance: many
j_gene: TRBJ2-5
v_gene: TRBV11-2
d_gene: TRBD2
CDR3nt: TGTGCCAGCAGCCCTCGGACTAGCGGGAGTGAGACCCAGTACTTC
CDR3aa: CASSPRTSGSETQYF

abundance: many
j_gene: TRBJ2-5
v_gene: TRBV6-2/TRBV6-3
d_gene: .
CDR3nt: TGTGCCAGCAGTTACCCTCTCGGCGGGTCGTACCAAGAGACCCAGTACTTC
CDR3aa: CASSYPLGGSYQETQYF